These 5 T cell receptor beta chains came from one sample sequenced in a study of blood T cell repertoires in COVID-19. Clones were sequenced by immunoSEQ multiplex PCR, and TCRdb holds only the in-frame ones, with some missing. Of roughly 220,000 clones listed, around 88% were seen once; the top ten hold roughly 15%. The sample taken for sequencing was PBMCs or T cells enriched from blood (not recorded which). The source is a woman in her forties or fifties with acute COVID-19.

The CDR3 DNA reads as TGTGCCAGCAGACTAGCGGGAGATACGCAGTATTTT. Translation: CASRLAGDTQYF. The chain combines TRBV2 with TRBJ2-3; 9 positions agree with TRBD2. V dropped 6 bases and J dropped 5; count of bases not matched to a gene: 0. This CDR3 contains 12 residues. Germline CDR1 reads SNHLY; CDR2 reads FYNNEI.

This clone occurred once. The chain employs TRBV7-3 and TRBJ2-5; TRBD2 aligns across 14 bases. There are 17 residues in the CDR3. CDR1 is SGHTA and CDR2 is FQGTGA in the germline V gene. After removal of 4 bases from V and 6 bases from J, the junction contained 10 bases not matched to a gene. The CDR3 DNA sequence: TGTGCCAGCAGCTCCCCGACCGGGACTAGCGGGAGAAAGACCCAGTACTTC. It is translated as CASSSPTGTSGRKTQYF.

The CDR3 DNA reads as TGCAGCGTTCTCGCGGGGTTGACAGATACGCAGTATTTT. Translation: CSVLAGLTDTQYF. The chain is built from TRBV29-1 and TRBJ2-3; D is perhaps TRBD2 (6 bases). Trimming left V 5 bases short and J 3 bases short, with 12 bases between. Germline V gene lookup returns CDR1 SQVTM and CDR2 ANQGSEA. This CDR3 is built from 13 residues.

This clone has a single count. The chain employs TRBV4-2 and TRBJ2-1; 11 bases align to TRBD2. After removal of 2 bases from V and 4 bases from J, the junction contained 7 bases not matched to a gene. The CDR3 loop spans 17 amino acids. CDR1 LGHNA and CDR2 YNFKEQ come from the germline V gene. Here the CDR3 DNA reads TGTGCCAGCAGCCAACCCCGCGGGACTAGCGGATACAATGAGCAGTTCTTC. As protein: CASSQPRGTSGYNEQFF.

The genes are TRBV4-1 and TRBJ2-7; D call uncertain. The CDR3 is 13 amino acids. CDR1 MGHRA and CDR2 YSYEKL come from the germline V gene. Trimming took off 4 bases at V and 6 bases at J, with 13 bases between the two ends. The CDR3 nucleotides are TGCGCCAGCAGCCTAAATCAAGCCGGCGAGCAGTACTTC. It translates to CASSLNQAGEQYF.